The TCR beta chain described here comes from a study of spatial heterogeneity in lung cancer (dated by TCRdb to 2018 to 2020). Broadly, across the study: Beta-chain transcripts were consistently detected in greater numbers than alpha-chain transcripts, which likely reflects a higher abundance of beta-chain transcripts. In the raw uncorrected reads, each unique combination of TCR and UMI appeared more than ten times on average. The study quantitatively compared TCR alpha and beta repertoires across multiple tumor regions, matched nontumor lung and blood in non-small cell lung cancer. Nonsynonymous mutation counts, determined by whole-exome sequencing of tumor tissue, were related to features of the TCR repertoire. Both alpha and beta chains were TCR-sequenced in samples taken at surgery, namely 220 tumor regions, under 80 matched nontumor lung samples and about 58 PBMC samples. What the authors observed across the whole study: Ubiquitous expanded tumor TCRs showed up in blood more often at tumor resection than at routine follow-up. Confirming at a functional level the hypothesis that regional TCRs recognize regional mutations was considered to require additional single-cell paired TCR alpha and beta sequencing.

Library generation was performed with 5' RACE. TCRdb lists the instrument as NextSeq 500. In the TCR library protocol, a unique molecular identifier was attached to each TCR cDNA molecule so that PCR and sequencing errors could be corrected. Regarding the original processing steps: Decombinator tools were used for TCR identification, UMI-based error correction and CDR3 extraction. TCRs above a frequency of 2 per 1,000, corresponding to the top 1% of the tumor frequency distribution, were defined as expanded. Each repertoire was subsampled 100 times to 5,000 TCRs, after which Renyi diversity was computed with the R vegan package. CDR3 similarity networks were built from amino acid triplet string-kernel similarity, connecting CDR3s with pairwise similarity above 0.82. TCRdb reprocessed the public reads (quality trimming at Q25 with fastp, clone calling with MiXCR) and kept in-frame beta chains. Records with the same CDR3 protein are collapsed into one entry carrying the most frequent genes and DNA. V and J calls and clone size were set by TCRdb, not the authors. The sample table lists under 1,100 distinct CDR3 sequences, about half of them with a count of one. The ten largest account for approximately 39% of the sample.

Cut back by 5 bases and 0 bases, the V and J ends lie 11 bases apart. The germline V gene (reference sequence) sets CDR1 to GTSNPN and CDR2 to SVGIG. Its CDR3 holds 14 amino acids, cysteine through phenylalanine. Only CDR3 DNA is held: 42 bases, read in frame from base 1. The sample's time point, from its label and the paper: sample taken at primary tumor resection. TCR sequencing used whole RNA extracted from tumor and nontumor lung tissue, or from cryopreserved PBMC samples, without cell sorting. Samples were obtained from approximately 77 patients with early-stage, untreated non-small cell lung cancer from the lung TRACERx cohort. Only patients with enough RNA available from two or more tumor regions were chosen for TCR sequencing. Turning to this clonotype: What this receptor recognizes is not known. The record has no base qualities; no much larger clone is one base away. This beta chain appears as a stray read in a library generated for alpha chains; its size is not informative.

The TCR comes from a male donor with early-stage non-small cell lung cancer. Specimen: PBMCs, collected at surgery. Here the chain combines TRBV30 and TRBJ2-4, with TRBD1 as a weak D call on 5 bases. The CDR3 reads CAWEDSVAKNIQYF. The sequenced DNA is TGTGCCTGGGAAGACAGTGTAGCCAAAAACATTCAGTACTTC.